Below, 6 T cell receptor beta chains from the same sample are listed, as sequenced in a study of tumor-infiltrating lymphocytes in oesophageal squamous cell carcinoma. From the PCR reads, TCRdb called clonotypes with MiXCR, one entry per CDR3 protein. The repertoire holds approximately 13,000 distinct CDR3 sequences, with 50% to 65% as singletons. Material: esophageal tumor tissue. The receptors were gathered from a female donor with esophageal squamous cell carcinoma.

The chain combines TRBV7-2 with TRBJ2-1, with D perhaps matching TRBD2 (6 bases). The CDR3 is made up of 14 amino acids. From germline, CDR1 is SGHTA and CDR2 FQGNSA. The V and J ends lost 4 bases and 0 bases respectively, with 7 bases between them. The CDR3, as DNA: TGTGCCAGCAGCTCGACTAGCTCCTACAATGAGCAGTTCTTC. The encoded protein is CASSSTSSYNEQFF.

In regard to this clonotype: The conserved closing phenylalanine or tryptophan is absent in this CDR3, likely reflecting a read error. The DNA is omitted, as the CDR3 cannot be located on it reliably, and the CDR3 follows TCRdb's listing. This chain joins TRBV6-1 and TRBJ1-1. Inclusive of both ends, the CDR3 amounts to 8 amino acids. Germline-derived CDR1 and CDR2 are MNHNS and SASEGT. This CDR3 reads CASTALKP.

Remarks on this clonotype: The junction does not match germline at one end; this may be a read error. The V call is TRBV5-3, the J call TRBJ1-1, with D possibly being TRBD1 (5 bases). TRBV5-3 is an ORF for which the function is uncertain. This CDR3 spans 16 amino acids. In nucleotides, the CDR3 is TGTGCCAGCAGCTTTGGGGCCGGGACCTCGAACACTGAAGCTTTCTTT. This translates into CASSFGAGTSNTEAFF.

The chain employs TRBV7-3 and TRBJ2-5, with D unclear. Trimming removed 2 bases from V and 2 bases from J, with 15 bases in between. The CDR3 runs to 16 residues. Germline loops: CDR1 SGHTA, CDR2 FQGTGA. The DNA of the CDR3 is TGTGCCAGCAGCTTATCGAGACCGTCCCCTCAAGAGACCCAGTACTTC. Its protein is CASSLSRPSPQETQYF. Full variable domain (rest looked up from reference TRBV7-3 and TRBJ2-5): GAGVSQTPSNKVTEKGKYVELRCDPISGHTALYWYRQSLGQGPEFLIYFQGTGAADDSGLPNDRFFAVRPEGSVSTLKIQRTERGDSAVYLCASSLSRPSPQETQYFGPGTRLLVL.

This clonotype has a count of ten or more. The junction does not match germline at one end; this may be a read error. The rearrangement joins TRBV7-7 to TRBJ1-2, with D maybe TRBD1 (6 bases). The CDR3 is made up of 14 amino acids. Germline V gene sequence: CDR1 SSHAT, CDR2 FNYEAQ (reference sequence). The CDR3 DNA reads TGTGCTAGCAGCATTGAACAGGGCCACTATGGCTACACCTTC. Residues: CASSIEQGHYGYTF.

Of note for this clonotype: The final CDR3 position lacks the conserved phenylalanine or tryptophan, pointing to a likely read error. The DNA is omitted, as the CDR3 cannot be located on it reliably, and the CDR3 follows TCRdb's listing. This chain's CDR3 is CASTNPPGAGGYTFGS. This rearrangement joins TRBV28 to TRBJ2-7; the DNA was not used to check the table's D call, TRBD1. Germline loops: CDR1 MDHEN, CDR2 SYDVKM. Inclusive of both ends, the CDR3 amounts to 16 amino acids.